This TCR beta chain derives from a study of neurological immune-mediated disorders. MiXCR was run by TCRdb on the 5' RACE reads, yielding one entry per CDR3 protein. This table holds approximately 100,000 distinct CDR3 sequences, around 3.3% found once. In its sample, this clonotype was seen a few times. One end of the junction does not line up with germline, which may come from a read error. The CDR3 is made up of 16 amino acids. Looked up from germline, CDR1 is MNHEY and CDR2 is SVGEGT. Sample: PBMCs. This receptor was taken from a woman aged 18 to 35 with multiple sclerosis. The chain carries TRBV6-2 or TRBV6-3 and TRBJ1-1; tentative D call: TRBD1 (5 bases). The CDR3 spells CVSSPMGGNLNTEAFF. The CDR3 coding sequence is TGTGTCAGCAGCCCGATGGGGGGAAATCTGAACACTGAAGCTTTCTTT.